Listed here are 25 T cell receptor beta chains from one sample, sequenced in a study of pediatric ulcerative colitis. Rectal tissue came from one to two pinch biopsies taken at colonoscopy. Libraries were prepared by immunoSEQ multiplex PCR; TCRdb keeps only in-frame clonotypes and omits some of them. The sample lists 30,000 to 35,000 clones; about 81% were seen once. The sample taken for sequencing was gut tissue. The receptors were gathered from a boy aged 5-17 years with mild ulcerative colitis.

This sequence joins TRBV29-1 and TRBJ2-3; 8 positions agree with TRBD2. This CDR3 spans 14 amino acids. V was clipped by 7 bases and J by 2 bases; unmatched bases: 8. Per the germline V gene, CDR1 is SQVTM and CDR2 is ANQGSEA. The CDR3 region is CSAISGVLTDTQYF. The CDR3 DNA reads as TGCAGCGCAATTAGCGGGGTACTCACAGATACGCAGTATTTT.

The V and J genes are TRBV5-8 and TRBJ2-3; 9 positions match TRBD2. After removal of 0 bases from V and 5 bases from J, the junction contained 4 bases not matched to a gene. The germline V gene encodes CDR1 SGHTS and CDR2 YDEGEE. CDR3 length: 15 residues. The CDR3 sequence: CASSLASGDGDTQYF. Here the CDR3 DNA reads TGTGCCAGCAGCTTGGCTAGCGGGGACGGAGATACGCAGTATTTT.

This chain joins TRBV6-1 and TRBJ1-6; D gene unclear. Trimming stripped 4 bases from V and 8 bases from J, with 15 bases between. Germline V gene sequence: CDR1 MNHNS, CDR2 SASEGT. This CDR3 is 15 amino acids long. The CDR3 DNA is TGTGCCAGCAGTGGGCGCCCAGGATCGGATTCACCCCTCCACTTT. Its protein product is CASSGRPGSDSPLHF.

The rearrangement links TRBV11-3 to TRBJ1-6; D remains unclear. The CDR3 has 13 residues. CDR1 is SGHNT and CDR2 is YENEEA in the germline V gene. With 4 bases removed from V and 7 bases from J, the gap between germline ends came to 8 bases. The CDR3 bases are TGTGCCAGCAGCTGGACTGAAAATTCACCCCTCCACTTT. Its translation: CASSWTENSPLHF.

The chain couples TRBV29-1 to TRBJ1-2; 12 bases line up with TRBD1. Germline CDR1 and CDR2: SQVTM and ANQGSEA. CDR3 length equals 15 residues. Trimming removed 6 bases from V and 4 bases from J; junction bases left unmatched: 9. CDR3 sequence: CSVAGTGGDSYGYTF. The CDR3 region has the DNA TGCAGCGTCGCCGGGACAGGGGGCGATTCCTATGGCTACACCTTC.

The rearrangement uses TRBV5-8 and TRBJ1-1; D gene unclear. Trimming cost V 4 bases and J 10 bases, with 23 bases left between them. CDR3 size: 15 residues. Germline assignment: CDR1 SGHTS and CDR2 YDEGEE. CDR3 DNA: TGTGCCAGCAGCGCCCTTGGGCTCTGGCGGATGGGAGCTTTCTTT. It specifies CASSALGLWRMGAFF.

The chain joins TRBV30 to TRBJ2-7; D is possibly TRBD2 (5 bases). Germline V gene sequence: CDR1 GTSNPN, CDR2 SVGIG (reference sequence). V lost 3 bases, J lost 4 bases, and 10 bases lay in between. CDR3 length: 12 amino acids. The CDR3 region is CAWRLPGYEQYF. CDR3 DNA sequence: TGTGCCTGGAGGCTCCCGGGATACGAGCAGTACTTC.

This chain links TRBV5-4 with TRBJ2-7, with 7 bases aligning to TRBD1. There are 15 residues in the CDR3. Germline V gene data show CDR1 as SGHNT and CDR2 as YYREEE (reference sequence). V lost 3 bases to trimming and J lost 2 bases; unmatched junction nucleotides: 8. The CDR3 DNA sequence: TGTGCCAGCAGCTACGGACAGGCTGTCCCCTACGAGCAGTACTTC. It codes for CASSYGQAVPYEQYF.

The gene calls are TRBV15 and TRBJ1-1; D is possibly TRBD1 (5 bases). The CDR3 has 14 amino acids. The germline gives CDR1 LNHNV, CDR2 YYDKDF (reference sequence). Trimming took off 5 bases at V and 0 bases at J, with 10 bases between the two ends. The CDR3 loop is CATSAGVMNTEAFF. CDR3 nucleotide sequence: TGTGCCACCAGCGCGGGGGTCATGAACACTGAAGCTTTCTTT.

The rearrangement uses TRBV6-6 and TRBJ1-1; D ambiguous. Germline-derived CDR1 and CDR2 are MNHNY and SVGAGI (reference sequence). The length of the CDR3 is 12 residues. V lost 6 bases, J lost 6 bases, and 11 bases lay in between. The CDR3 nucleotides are TGTGCCAGCAGCCGCGTATTGGCTGAAGCTTTCTTT. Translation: CASSRVLAEAFF.

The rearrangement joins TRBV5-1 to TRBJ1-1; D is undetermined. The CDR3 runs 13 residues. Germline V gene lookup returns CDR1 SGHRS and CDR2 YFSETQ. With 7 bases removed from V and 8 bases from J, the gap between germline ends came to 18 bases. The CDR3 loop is CASRGRSAREAFF. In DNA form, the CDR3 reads TGCGCCAGCCGCGGCCGGTCGGCCCGCGAAGCTTTCTTT. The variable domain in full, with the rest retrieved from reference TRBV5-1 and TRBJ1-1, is KAGVTQTPRYLIKTRGQQVTLSCSPISGHRSVSWYQQTPGQGLQFLFEYFSETQRNKGNFPGRFSGRQFSNSRSEMNVSTLELGDSALYLCASRGRSAREAFFGQGTRLTVV.

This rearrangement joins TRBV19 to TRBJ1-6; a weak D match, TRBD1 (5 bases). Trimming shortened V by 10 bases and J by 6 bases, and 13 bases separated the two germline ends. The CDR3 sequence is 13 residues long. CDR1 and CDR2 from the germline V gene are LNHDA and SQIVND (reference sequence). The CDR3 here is CAIARDPNSPLHF. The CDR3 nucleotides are TGTGCCATCGCCCGGGACCCTAATTCACCCCTCCACTTT.

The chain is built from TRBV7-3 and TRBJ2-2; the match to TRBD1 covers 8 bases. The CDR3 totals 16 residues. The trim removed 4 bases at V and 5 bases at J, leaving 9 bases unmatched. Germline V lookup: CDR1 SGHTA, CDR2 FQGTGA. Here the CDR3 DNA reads TGTGCCAGCAGCTCCTACCAGGGGGCGCAGACCGGGGAGCTGTTTTTT. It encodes CASSSYQGAQTGELFF.

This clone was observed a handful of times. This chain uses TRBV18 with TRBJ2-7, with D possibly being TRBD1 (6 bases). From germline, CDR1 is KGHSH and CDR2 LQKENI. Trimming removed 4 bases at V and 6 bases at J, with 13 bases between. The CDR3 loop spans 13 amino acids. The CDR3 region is CASSQNREGEQYF. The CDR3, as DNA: TGTGCCAGCTCACAAAACAGGGAAGGCGAGCAGTACTTC.

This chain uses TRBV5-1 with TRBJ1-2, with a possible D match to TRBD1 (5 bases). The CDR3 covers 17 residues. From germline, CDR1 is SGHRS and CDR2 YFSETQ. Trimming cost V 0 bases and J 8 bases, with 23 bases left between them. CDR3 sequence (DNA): TGCGCCAGCAGCTTGGGCATGGGATGGGGGTTCGAGGAGGGCTACACCTTC. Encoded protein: CASSLGMGWGFEEGYTF. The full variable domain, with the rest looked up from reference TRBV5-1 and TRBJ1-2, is KAGVTQTPRYLIKTRGQQVTLSCSPISGHRSVSWYQQTPGQGLQFLFEYFSETQRNKGNFPGRFSGRQFSNSRSEMNVSTLELGDSALYLCASSLGMGWGFEEGYTFGSGTRLTVV.

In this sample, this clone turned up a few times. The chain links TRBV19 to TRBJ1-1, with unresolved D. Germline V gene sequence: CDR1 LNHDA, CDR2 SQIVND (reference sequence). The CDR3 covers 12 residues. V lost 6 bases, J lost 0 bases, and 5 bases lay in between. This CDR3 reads CASSHLNTEAFF. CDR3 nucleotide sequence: TGTGCCAGTAGCCACCTGAACACTGAAGCTTTCTTT.

CDR3 sequence: CASSLGQGLYGYTF. The CDR3 DNA reads TGTGCCAGCAGCTTGGGACAGGGTCTTTATGGCTACACCTTC. This rearrangement joins TRBV5-6 to TRBJ1-2, with TRBD1 identical over 7 bases. V shed 0 bases and J 5 bases; nucleotides not matched to a gene: 4. Germline lookup yields CDR1 SGHDT and CDR2 YYEEEE. The CDR3 covers 14 residues.

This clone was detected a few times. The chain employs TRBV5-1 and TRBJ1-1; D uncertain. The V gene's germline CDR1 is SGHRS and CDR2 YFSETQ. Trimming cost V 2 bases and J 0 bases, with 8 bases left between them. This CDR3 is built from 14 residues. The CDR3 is CASSFDDLNTEAFF. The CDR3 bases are TGCGCCAGCAGCTTTGATGACTTGAACACTGAAGCTTTCTTT.

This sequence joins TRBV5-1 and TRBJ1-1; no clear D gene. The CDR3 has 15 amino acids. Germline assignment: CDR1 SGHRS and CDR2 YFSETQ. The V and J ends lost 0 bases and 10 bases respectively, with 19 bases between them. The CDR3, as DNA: TGCGCCAGCAGCTTGGCTCCTGGCGGGCTTCCCTCAGCTTTCTTT. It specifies CASSLAPGGLPSAFF.

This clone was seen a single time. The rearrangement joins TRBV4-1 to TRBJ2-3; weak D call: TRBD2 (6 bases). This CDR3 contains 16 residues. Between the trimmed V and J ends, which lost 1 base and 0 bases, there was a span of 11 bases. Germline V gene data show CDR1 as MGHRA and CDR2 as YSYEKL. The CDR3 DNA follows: TGCGCCAGCAGCCAAGCCAGTCTAGCGAGCACAGATACGCAGTATTTT. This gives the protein CASSQASLASTDTQYF.

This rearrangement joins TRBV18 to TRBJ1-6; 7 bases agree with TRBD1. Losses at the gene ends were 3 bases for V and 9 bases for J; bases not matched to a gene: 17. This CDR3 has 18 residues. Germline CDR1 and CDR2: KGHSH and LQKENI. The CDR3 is CASSPSPPRTGMASPLHF. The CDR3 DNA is TGTGCCAGCTCACCGAGCCCCCCCCGGACAGGAATGGCTTCACCCCTCCACTTT.

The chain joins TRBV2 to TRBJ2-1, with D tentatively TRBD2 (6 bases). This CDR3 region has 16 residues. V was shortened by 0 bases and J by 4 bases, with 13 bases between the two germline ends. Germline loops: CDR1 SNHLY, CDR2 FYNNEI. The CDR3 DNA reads TGTGCCAGCAGTGAAGCCCCCGGGACTTTTTACAATGAGCAGTTCTTC. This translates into CASSEAPGTFYNEQFF.

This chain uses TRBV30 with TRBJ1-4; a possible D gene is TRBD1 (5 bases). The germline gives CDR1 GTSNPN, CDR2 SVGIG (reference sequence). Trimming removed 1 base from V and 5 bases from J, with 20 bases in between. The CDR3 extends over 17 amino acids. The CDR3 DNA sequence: TGTGCCTGGAGTGCAGAGGGACTTGGGCAGATGAATGAAAAACTGTTTTTT. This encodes CAWSAEGLGQMNEKLFF.

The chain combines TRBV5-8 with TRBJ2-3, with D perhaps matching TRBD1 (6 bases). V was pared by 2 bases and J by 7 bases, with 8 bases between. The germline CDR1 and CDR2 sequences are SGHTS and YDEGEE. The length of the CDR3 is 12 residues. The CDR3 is CASSLGGNTQYF. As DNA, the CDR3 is TGTGCCAGCAGCTTAGGGGGAAATACGCAGTATTTT.

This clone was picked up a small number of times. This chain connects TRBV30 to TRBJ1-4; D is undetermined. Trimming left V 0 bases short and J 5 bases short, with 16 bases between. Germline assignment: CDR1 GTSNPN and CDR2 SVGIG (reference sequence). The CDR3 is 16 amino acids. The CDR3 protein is CAWSVGGYISNEKLFF. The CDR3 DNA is TGTGCCTGGAGTGTAGGTGGTTACATTTCAAATGAAAAACTGTTTTTT.